The TCR beta chain described here comes from a study of CD4+ T cells in melanoma. General study findings and limits: CD8+ T cell, macrophage and B cell function reportedly correlated with neoantigen-specific CD4+ T cells. Diverse differentiation states were reported for melanoma neoantigen-specific CD4+ T cells.

The protocol was immunoSEQ multiplex PCR, while the TCRdb copy is restricted to in-frame clones and leaves out a portion. The sample carries 15,000 or so clones, 65% to 85% recorded once. In the case of this clone: Its antigen is not known.

Sample: cells from a culture (not recorded whether cultured in vitro). The receptor was derived from a human donor with melanoma.

The CDR3 region is CSASSGGGEKYF. For the CDR3, the DNA is TGCAGCGCGAGCTCTGGAGGCGGAGAGAAGTACTTC. The chain combines TRBV29-1 with TRBJ2-7; possible D gene TRBD2, 5 bases. V was shortened by 7 bases and J by 11 bases, with 21 bases between the two germline ends. Germline V gene lookup returns CDR1 SQVTM and CDR2 ANQGSEA. CDR3 length equals 12 residues.